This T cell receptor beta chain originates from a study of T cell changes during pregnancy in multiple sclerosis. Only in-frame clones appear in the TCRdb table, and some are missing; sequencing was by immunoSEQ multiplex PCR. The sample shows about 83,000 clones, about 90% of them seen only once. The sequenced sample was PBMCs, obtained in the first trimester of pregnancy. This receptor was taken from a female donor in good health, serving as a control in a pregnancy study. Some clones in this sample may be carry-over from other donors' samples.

CDR3 nucleotide sequence: TGTGCCAGCGGGCTCGATGGTGGGACCGGGGAGCTGTTTTTT. Encoded protein: CASGLDGGTGELFF. The chain joins TRBV27 to TRBJ2-2; no definite D call. V shed 8 bases and J shed 5 bases, with 15 bases lying between them. The CDR3 is made up of 14 amino acids. CDR1 is MNHEY, CDR2 SMNVEV, per germline (reference sequence).